There are a few counts of the clone carrying this T cell receptor (beta chain). This sample was taken from a study of blood T cell repertoires in COVID-19. The method was immunoSEQ multiplex PCR; TCRdb's version includes in-frame clones alone and lacks a portion of them. Of 300,000 to 450,000 clones listed, roughly nine tenths are singletons. Individuals aged roughly 18 to 90 years were recruited from 24 US areas. Two negative PCRs, clearance, or symptom resolution characterized the recovered Cohort 3 donors. V trimming: 5 bases; J trimming: 4 bases; junction bases outside the gene matches: 7. Looked up from germline, CDR1 is ENHRY and CDR2 is SYGVKD. The CDR3 runs 15 residues.

The sequenced sample was PBMCs or T cells enriched from blood (not recorded which). This chain links TRBV10-3 with TRBJ2-2; 7 bases match TRBD1. The sequence came from a man aged 18-30 years who had recovered from COVID-19. As DNA, the CDR3 is TGTGCCATCAGTACCGGGACAGCTTTCACCGGGGAGCTGTTTTTT. It is translated as CAISTGTAFTGELFF.